The 10 T cell receptor beta chains below were found in one sample sequenced in a study of T cells in Graves' hyperthyroidism and ophthalmopathy. RNA transcripts gave rise to amplified TCR beta CDR3 regions. When the TCR CDR3 underwent first-round RT-PCR, the HTBI primer set was used. TCRdb passed the multiplex PCR reads through MiXCR, listing each CDR3 protein once. The sample holds roughly 500,000 distinct CDR3 sequences, roughly a quarter seen once. The sequenced material came from blood. Source of these receptors: a woman under 40 with Graves' ophthalmopathy.

At least ten counts were recorded for this clonotype. The rearrangement joins TRBV28 to TRBJ2-5; tentative D call: TRBD2 (5 bases). The CDR3 length is 14 residues. V lost 3 bases to trimming and J lost 2 bases, with 10 bases between them. Germline lookup yields CDR1 MDHEN and CDR2 SYDVKM. The CDR3 DNA sequence: TGTGCCAGCAGTTTTCGGGGTGGACAAGAGACCCAGTACTTC. Translating it yields CASSFRGGQETQYF.

This clonotype has just a few counts. The chain employs TRBV27 and TRBJ1-1; 8 positions agree with TRBD1. Germline lookup yields CDR1 MNHEY and CDR2 SMNVEV (reference sequence). The CDR3 sequence is 15 residues long. The junction had 12 bases not matched to a gene; V was cut back by 6 bases and J by 6 bases. CDR3 sequence reads: CASSTRWGTGAEAFF. The CDR3 DNA is TGTGCCAGCAGCACCCGCTGGGGGACAGGCGCTGAAGCTTTCTTT.

This clonotype was recorded many times. The rearrangement links TRBV7-8 to TRBJ1-1; D is unclear. This CDR3 region has 15 residues. Germline V CDR1 and CDR2: SGHVS, FQNEAQ. The V end was cut by 4 bases, the J end by 1 base, with 13 bases between. Written as DNA, the CDR3 is TGTGCCAGCAGCTCCTCACCCGACGGGAACACTGAAGCTTTCTTT. This encodes CASSSSPDGNTEAFF.

This clonotype was recorded many times. The chain joins TRBV7-7 to TRBJ2-7, with D possibly TRBD1 on 5 matching bases. Per the germline V gene, CDR1 is SSHAT and CDR2 is FNYEAQ (reference sequence). The CDR3 consists of 18 residues. CDR3 region: CVHPLDNDRLHWVAEQYF. The CDR3 DNA is TGTGTCCACCCATTAGATAATGACAGATTGCATTGGGTTGCCGAGCAGTACTTC.

The V and J genes are TRBV6-1 and TRBJ2-2; D is unresolved. V was shortened by 6 bases and J by 5 bases, with 10 bases between the two germline ends. The CDR3 is 13 residues long. CDR1 and CDR2 from the germline V gene are MNHNS and SASEGT. CDR3 sequence: CASRIFVTGELFF. The CDR3 nucleotides are TGTGCCAGCAGAATTTTTGTGACCGGGGAGCTGTTTTTT.

The sample holds one count of this clonotype. A much larger clone differs from this one at a single base, so this may be a read error. This chain joins TRBV20-1 and TRBJ1-5; 7 bases fit TRBD1. Germline-derived CDR1 and CDR2 are DFQATT and SNEGSKA (reference sequence). This CDR3 is 13 amino acids long. The CDR3 region has the DNA TGCAGTGCTAGAGCAGGGGGGGGACAGCTCCAGCATTTT. This codes for CSARAGGGQLQHF.

This clonotype occurred once. Given the absence of the conserved phenylalanine or tryptophan at the CDR3 end, a read error is likely. The DNA is omitted, as the CDR3 cannot be located on it reliably, and the CDR3 follows TCRdb's listing. This rearrangement joins TRBV29-1 to TRBJ2-2. CDR1 and CDR2 from the germline V gene are SQVTM and ANQGSEA. With termini counted, the CDR3 has 15 amino acids. The CDR3 sequence is CSVEEAGLNTGELCV.

This clonotype was counted many times. V usage is TRBV11-2 and J usage is TRBJ2-5, with 8 bases identical to TRBD2. The CDR3 contains 19 residues. V gave up 4 bases and J gave up 5 bases; unmatched junction bases: 21. Germline assignment: CDR1 SGHAT and CDR2 FQNNGV. This chain's CDR3 is CASSSLFPTPLAEGETQYF. In DNA form, the CDR3 reads TGTGCCAGCAGCTCTCTATTCCCGACCCCACTAGCGGAGGGGGAGACCCAGTACTTC.

This rearrangement joins TRBV6-5 to TRBJ1-3, with D perhaps TRBD1 (5 bases). V was shortened by 2 bases and J by 0 bases, with 14 bases between the two germline ends. Per the germline V gene, CDR1 is MNHEY and CDR2 is SVGAGI. The CDR3 length is 17 residues. The CDR3 loop is CASSYVGDSSSGNTIYF. DNA for the CDR3: TGTGCCAGCAGTTACGTTGGGGACTCGAGCTCTGGAAACACCATATATTTT.

The V gene is TRBV12-3 or TRBV12-4, the J gene TRBJ1-5; no clear D. Trimming cost V 7 bases and J 6 bases, with 19 bases left between them. This CDR3 region has 15 residues. CDR3 nucleotide sequence: TGTGCCAGCACGTCACGGGAGGGTTCTAGTCAGCCCCAGCATTTT. Residues: CASTSREGSSQPQHF.